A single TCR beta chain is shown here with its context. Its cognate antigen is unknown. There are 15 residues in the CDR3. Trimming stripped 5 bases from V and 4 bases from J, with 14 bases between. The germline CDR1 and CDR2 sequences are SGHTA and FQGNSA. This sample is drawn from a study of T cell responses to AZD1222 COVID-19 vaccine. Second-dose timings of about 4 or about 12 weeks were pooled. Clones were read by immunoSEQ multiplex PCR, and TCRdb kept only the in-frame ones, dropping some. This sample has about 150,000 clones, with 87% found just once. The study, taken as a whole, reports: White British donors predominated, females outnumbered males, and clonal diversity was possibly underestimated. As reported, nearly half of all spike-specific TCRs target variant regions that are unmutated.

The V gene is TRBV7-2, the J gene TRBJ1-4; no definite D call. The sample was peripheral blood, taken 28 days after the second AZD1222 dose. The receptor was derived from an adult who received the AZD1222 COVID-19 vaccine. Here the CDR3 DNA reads TGTGCCAGCAGCACAACTTTGTCTGGTAATGAAAAACTGTTTTTT. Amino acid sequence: CASSTTLSGNEKLFF.